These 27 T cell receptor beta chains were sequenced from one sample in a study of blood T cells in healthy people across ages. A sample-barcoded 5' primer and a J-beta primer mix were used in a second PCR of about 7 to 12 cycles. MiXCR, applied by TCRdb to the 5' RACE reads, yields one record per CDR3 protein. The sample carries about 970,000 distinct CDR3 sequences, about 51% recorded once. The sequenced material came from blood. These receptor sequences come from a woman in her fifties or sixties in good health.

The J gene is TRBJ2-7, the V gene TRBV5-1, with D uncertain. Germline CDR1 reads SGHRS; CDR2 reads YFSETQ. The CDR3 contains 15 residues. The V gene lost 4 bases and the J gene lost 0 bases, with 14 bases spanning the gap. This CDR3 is CASSKEPDGSYEQYF. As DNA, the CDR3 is TGCGCCAGCAGCAAGGAGCCCGACGGCTCCTACGAGCAGTACTTC.

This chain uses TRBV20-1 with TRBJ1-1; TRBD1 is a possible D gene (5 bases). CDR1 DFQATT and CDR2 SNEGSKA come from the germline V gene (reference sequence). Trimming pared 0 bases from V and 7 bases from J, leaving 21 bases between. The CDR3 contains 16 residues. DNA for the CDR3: TGCAGTGCTAGAGATCTTTTTTCTTGGGGGGAGGGTGAAGCTTTCTTT. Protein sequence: CSARDLFSWGEGEAFF.

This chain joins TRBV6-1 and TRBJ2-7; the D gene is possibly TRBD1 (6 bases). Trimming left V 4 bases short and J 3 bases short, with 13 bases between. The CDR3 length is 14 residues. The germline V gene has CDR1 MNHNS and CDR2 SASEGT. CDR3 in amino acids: CASSASVGGYEQYF. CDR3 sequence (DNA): TGTGCCAGCAGTGCCTCAGTAGGGGGCTACGAGCAGTACTTC.

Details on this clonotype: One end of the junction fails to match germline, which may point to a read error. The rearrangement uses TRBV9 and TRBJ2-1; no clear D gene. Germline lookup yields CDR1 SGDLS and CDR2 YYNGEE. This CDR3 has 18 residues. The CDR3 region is CASSVGELGEESYSEQFF. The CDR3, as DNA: TGTGCCAGCAGCGTAGGGGAACTGGGTGAGGAGTCCTACAGTGAGCAGTTCTTC.

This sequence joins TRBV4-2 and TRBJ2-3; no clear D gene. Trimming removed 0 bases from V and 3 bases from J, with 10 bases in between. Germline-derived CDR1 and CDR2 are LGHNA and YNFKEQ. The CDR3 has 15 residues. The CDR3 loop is CASSQDVRGTDTQYF. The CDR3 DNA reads TGTGCCAGCAGCCAAGATGTGAGAGGAACAGATACGCAGTATTTT.

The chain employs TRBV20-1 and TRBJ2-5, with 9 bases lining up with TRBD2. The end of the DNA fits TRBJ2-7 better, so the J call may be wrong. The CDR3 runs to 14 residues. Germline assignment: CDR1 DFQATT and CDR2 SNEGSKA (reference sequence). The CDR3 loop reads CSAREPSGKYEQYF. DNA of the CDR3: TGCAGTGCTAGAGAACCTAGCGGGAAATACGAGCAGTACTTC.

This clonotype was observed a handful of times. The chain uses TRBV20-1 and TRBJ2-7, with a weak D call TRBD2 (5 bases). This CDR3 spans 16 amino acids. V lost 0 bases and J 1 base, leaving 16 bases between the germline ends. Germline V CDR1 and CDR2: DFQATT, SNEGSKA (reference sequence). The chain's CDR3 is CSARDRILAPSYEQYF. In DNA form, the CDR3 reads TGCAGTGCTAGAGATCGAATCCTAGCCCCATCCTACGAGCAGTACTTC.

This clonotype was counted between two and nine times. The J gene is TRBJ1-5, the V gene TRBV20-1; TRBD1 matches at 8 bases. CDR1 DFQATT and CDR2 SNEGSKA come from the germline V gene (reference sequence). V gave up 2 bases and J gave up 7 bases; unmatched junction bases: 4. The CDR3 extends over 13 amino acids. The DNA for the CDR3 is TGCAGTGCTAGAAAGGGGGACAGGCAGCCCCAGCATTTT. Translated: CSARKGDRQPQHF.

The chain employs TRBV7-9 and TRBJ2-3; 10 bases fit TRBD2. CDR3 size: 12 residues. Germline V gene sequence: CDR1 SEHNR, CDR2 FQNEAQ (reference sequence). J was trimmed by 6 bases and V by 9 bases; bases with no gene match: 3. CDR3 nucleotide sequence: TGTGCCAGTCTAGCGGGAGCCGATACGCAGTATTTT. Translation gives CASLAGADTQYF.

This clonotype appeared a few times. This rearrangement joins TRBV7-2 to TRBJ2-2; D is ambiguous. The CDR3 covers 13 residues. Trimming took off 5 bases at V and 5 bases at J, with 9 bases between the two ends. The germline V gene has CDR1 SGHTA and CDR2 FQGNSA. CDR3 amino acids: CASSAATTGELFF. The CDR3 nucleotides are TGTGCCAGCAGCGCAGCCACGACCGGGGAGCTGTTTTTT.

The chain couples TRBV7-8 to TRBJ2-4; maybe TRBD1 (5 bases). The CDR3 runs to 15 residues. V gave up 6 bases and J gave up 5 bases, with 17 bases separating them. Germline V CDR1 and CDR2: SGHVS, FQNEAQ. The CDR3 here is CASSPTGQVENIQYF. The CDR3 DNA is TGTGCCAGCAGTCCCACCGGACAAGTCGAAAACATTCAGTACTTC.

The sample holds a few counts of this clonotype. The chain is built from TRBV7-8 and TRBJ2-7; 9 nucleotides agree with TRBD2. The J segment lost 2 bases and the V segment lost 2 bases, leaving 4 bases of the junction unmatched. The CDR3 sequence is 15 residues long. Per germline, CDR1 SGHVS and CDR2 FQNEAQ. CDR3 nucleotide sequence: TGTGCCAGCAGCTTATTTAGCGGGAGCCCCTACGAGCAGTACTTC. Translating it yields CASSLFSGSPYEQYF.

The CDR3 spells CASSNQGAEAFF. For the CDR3, the DNA is TGCGCCAGCAGCAACCAGGGAGCTGAAGCTTTCTTT. The chain carries TRBV5-1 and TRBJ1-1, with D perhaps matching TRBD1 (5 bases). V shed 4 bases and J shed 6 bases, with 10 bases lying between them. CDR1 and CDR2 (germline): SGHRS, YFSETQ. The CDR3 is 12 amino acids.

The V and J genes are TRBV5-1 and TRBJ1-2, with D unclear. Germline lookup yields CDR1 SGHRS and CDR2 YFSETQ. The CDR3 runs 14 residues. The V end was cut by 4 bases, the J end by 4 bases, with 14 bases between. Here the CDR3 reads CASSADPGSYGYTF. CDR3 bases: TGCGCCAGCAGCGCCGATCCGGGAAGCTATGGCTACACCTTC.

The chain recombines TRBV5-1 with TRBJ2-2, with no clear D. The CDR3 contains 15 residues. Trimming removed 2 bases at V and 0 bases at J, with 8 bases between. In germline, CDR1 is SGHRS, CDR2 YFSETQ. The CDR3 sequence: CASSLRTPNTGELFF. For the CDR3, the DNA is TGCGCCAGCAGCTTAAGGACGCCGAACACCGGGGAGCTGTTTTTT. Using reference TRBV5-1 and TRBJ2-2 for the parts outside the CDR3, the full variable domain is KAGVTQTPRYLIKTRGQQVTLSCSPISGHRSVSWYQQTPGQGLQFLFEYFSETQRNKGNFPGRFSGRQFSNSRSEMNVSTLELGDSALYLCASSLRTPNTGELFFGEGSRLTVL.

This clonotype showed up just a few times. The CDR3 coding sequence is TGCGCCACATCCAGGACAGTGTTGGGCGAGCAGTACTTC. Its translation: CATSRTVLGEQYF. The chain employs TRBV10-1 and TRBJ2-5; possible D gene TRBD1, 6 bases. The end of the DNA aligns better with TRBJ2-7, so the J call may be wrong. The CDR3 length is 13 residues. Germline assignment: CDR1 WNHNN and CDR2 SYGVQD (reference sequence).

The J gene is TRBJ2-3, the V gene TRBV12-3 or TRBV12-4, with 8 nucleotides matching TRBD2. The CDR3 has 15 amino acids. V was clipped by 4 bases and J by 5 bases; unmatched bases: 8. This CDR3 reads CASSWTAGGVDTQYF. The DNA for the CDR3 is TGTGCCAGCAGTTGGACGGCGGGGGGCGTAGATACGCAGTATTTT.

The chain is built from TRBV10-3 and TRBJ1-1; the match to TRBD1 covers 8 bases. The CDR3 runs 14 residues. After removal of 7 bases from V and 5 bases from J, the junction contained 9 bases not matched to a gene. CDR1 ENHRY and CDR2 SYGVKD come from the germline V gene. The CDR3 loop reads CAITHGQGGTEAFF. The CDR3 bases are TGTGCCATCACCCACGGACAGGGAGGGACTGAAGCTTTCTTT.

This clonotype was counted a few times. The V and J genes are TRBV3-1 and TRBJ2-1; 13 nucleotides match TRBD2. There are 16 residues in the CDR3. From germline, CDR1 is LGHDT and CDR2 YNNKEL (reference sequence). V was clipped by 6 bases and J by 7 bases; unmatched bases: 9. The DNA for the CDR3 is TGTGCCAGCAGAATGGGACTAGCGGGAACAGAAAATGAGCAGTTCTTC. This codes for CASRMGLAGTENEQFF.

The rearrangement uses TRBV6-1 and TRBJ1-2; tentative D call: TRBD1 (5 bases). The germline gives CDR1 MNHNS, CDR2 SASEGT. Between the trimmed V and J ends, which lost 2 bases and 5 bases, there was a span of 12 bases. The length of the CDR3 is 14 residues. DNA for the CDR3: TGTGCCAGCAGTGAACAGCCAGGGCATTATGGCTACACCTTC. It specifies CASSEQPGHYGYTF.

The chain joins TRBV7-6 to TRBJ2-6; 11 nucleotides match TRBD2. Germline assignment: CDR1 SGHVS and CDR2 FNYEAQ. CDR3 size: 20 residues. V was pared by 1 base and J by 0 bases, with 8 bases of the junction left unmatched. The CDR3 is CASSLVRGTSGSSGANVLTF. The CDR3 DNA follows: TGTGCCAGCAGCTTAGTACGAGGGACTAGCGGATCCTCTGGGGCCAACGTCCTGACTTTC.

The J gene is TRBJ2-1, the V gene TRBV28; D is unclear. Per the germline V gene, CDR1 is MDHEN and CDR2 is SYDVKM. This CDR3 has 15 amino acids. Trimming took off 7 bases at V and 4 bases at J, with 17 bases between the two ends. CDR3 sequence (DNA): TGTGCCAGCAACCCCCCCCCCGGCGTTTACAATGAGCAGTTCTTC. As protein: CASNPPPGVYNEQFF.

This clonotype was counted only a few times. Here the CDR3 reads CASSLGTGPNSPLHF. The CDR3, as DNA: TGTGCCAGCAGTCTCGGGACAGGGCCGAATTCACCCCTCCACTTT. V and J are TRBV27 and TRBJ1-6, with 9 bases matching TRBD1. Germline CDR1 reads MNHEY; CDR2 reads SMNVEV (reference sequence). The CDR3 extends over 15 amino acids. With V trimmed by 5 bases and J by 7 bases, 6 bases remained unmatched.

CDR3 nucleotides: TGCAGCGTTGAAGATGGGACTAGCGGGTACCTCTACGAGCAGTACTTC. This gives the protein CSVEDGTSGYLYEQYF. The gene calls are TRBV29-1 and TRBJ2-7, with 12 bases aligning to TRBD2. The ends lost 0 bases at V and 3 bases at J; junction bases unmatched: 6. This CDR3 is built from 16 residues. Looked up from germline, CDR1 is SQVTM and CDR2 is ANQGSEA.

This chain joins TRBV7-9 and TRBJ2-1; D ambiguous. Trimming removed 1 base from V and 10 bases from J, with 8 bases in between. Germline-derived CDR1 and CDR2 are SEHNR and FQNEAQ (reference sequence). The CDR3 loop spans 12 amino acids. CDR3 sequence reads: CASSLELLEQFF. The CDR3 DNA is TGTGCCAGCAGCTTAGAACTCCTGGAGCAGTTCTTC.

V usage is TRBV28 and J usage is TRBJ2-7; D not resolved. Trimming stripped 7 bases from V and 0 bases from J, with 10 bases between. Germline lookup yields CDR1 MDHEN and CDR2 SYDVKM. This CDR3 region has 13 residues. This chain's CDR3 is CASTPLDSYEQYF. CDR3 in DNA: TGTGCCAGCACCCCTTTGGACTCCTACGAGCAGTACTTC.

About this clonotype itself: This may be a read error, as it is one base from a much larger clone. CDR3 bases: TGTGCCAGCAGCTTACCCCTAGGGGAGCAGTTCTTC. This sequence encodes CASSLPLGEQFF. The chain couples TRBV7-9 to TRBJ2-1; D gene ambiguous. From germline, CDR1 is SEHNR and CDR2 FQNEAQ (reference sequence). This CDR3 is built from 12 residues. V dropped 2 bases and J dropped 10 bases, with 9 bases sitting between them.